This TCR beta chain was identified in a study of PD-1 blockade in classical Hodgkin lymphoma. The data were produced by immunoSEQ multiplex PCR, yet TCRdb's version contains in-frame clones alone and is incomplete. The profile covers about 14,000 clones, with about 86% appearing a single time and approximately 4.2% taken by the ten largest. This clone was counted only a few times. Trimming left V 2 bases short and J 6 bases short, with 17 bases between. This CDR3 comprises 15 residues. The germline V gene encodes CDR1 SGHTA and CDR2 FQGNSA. Each of the patients experienced relapse following autologous stem cell transplantation, and their brentuximab vedotin exposure differed.

The sample here was peripheral blood mononuclear cells (PBMCs), taken at baseline. V is TRBV7-2 and J is TRBJ2-7; D is tentatively TRBD1 or TRBD2 (5 bases each). The TCR sequence derives from a human donor with classical Hodgkin lymphoma. The CDR3: CASSLYQGASGEQYF. The CDR3 region has the DNA TGTGCCAGCAGCTTATATCAGGGCGCCAGCGGCGAGCAGTACTTC.